A selection of T cell receptor beta chains follows, all from one sample in a study of cytotoxic CD8 clonotypes in ibrutinib-treated CLL. Method: immunoSEQ multiplex PCR; TCRdb's copy keeps in-frame clones and lacks some. The sample yields hundreds of thousands of clones, 79% seen once. The sequencing used PBMCs, collected after 12 months of ibrutinib treatment. The receptors shown here come from a human donor with chronic lymphocytic leukemia. The CDR3 runs from the conserved cysteine through the conserved F or W. Fields, in order: D gene, clone size, J gene, CDR3 length, V gene, CDR3 DNA, CDR3 protein. A D gene is named only where the DNA matches it firmly. Some rows have no size entry. The others give once, few or many, or a class for an expanded clone.

d_call: NA
clone_size: NA
j_call: TRBJ2-1
cdr3_length: 12
v_call: TRBV27
cdr3_nt: TGTGCCAGCAGTCCGCACAACAATGAGCAGTTCTTC
cdr3_aa: CASSPHNNEQFF

d_call: NA
clone_size: NA
j_call: TRBJ2-1
cdr3_length: 12
v_call: TRBV11-2
cdr3_nt: TGTGCCAGCAGCCCTGGAGTACTTGAGCAGTTCTTC
cdr3_aa: CASSPGVLEQFF

d_call: NA
clone_size: few
j_call: TRBJ1-1
cdr3_length: 13
v_call: TRBV19
cdr3_nt: TGTGCCAGTAGTATGTGGGGAAACACTGAAGCTTTCTTT
cdr3_aa: CASSMWGNTEAFF

d_call: TRBD2
clone_size: NA
j_call: TRBJ2-3
cdr3_length: 15
v_call: TRBV5-1
cdr3_nt: TGCGCCAGCAGCTTGGAGGGACTAGGGACAGATACGCAGTATTTT
cdr3_aa: CASSLEGLGTDTQYF

d_call: NA
clone_size: NA
j_call: TRBJ2-7
cdr3_length: 15
v_call: TRBV11-2
cdr3_nt: TGTGCCAGCAGCGCCGACCCCGGGGGGCCTGTCGAGCAGTACTTC
cdr3_aa: CASSADPGGPVEQYF

d_call: NA
clone_size: few
j_call: TRBJ1-2
cdr3_length: 11
v_call: TRBV20-1
cdr3_nt: TGCAGTGCTCGCGGGACATATGGCTACACCTTC
cdr3_aa: CSARGTYGYTF

d_call: NA
clone_size: NA
j_call: TRBJ1-2
cdr3_length: 17
v_call: TRBV7-9
cdr3_nt: TGTGCCAGCAGCCCCACTGACTCGACTACACTTAACTATGGCTACACCTTC
cdr3_aa: CASSPTDSTTLNYGYTF

d_call: NA
clone_size: NA
j_call: TRBJ2-7
cdr3_length: 13
v_call: TRBV19
cdr3_nt: TGTGCCAGTAGTAATTCGGGAACCTCCGAGCAGTACTTC
cdr3_aa: CASSNSGTSEQYF

d_call: TRBD1
clone_size: NA
j_call: TRBJ1-6
cdr3_length: 14
v_call: TRBV6-5
cdr3_nt: TGTGCCAGCGGGACGGGACAGGGAATTTCACCCCTCCACTTT
cdr3_aa: CASGTGQGISPLHF

d_call: TRBD1
clone_size: once
j_call: TRBJ2-7
cdr3_length: 13
v_call: TRBV7-3
cdr3_nt: TGTGCCAGCAGCCCGACAGGGCCCGACGAGCAGTACTTC
cdr3_aa: CASSPTGPDEQYF